The following is a T cell receptor (beta chain) sequence with its context. These data are taken from a study of T and B cells in COVID-19 patients. This CDR3 has 17 amino acids. Germline V gives CDR1 SGHNT, CDR2 YYREEE (reference sequence). V lost 1 base to trimming and J lost 6 bases, with 20 bases between them. TRB was amplified from about 260-540 ng of blood genomic DNA. Multiplex PCR with BIOMED2 TRB-A/B primer pools amplified TRB rearrangements. TCRdb independently ran MiXCR on the multiplex PCR reads; one entry per CDR3 protein. Counted here are 6,000 or so distinct CDR3 sequences, about 33% occurring once; the ten biggest clones make up 50% to 70%.

The sequenced sample was blood. This rearrangement joins TRBV5-4 to TRBJ2-1, with D perhaps matching TRBD2 (6 bases). The sequence derives from a human donor with active COVID-19. The CDR3 bases are TGTGCCAGCAGCTTGACGGACCTGCCGGGAGTTGGCAATGAGCAGTTCTTC. Its translation is CASSLTDLPGVGNEQFF.